These 8 T cell receptor beta chains were sequenced from one sample in a study of PD-1 blockade in classical Hodgkin lymphoma. Relapses following autologous stem cell transplantation were seen in all patients, with brentuximab vedotin exposure varying. The table came from immunoSEQ multiplex PCR; TCRdb's copy has only in-frame clones and leaves some out. The table lists 90,000 to 95,000 clones, roughly nine tenths of them singletons. The source was peripheral blood mononuclear cells (PBMCs), collected before the second cycle of nivolumab. These receptor sequences come from a human donor with classical Hodgkin lymphoma.

The V call is TRBV11-2, the J call TRBJ2-5, with 8 bases matching TRBD2. Trimming at V came to 2 bases and at J to 4 bases, leaving 9 bases not matched to a gene. There are 16 residues in the CDR3. Germline V gene lookup returns CDR1 SGHAT and CDR2 FQNNGV. CDR3 sequence (DNA): TGTGCCAGCAGCTTAAGTCCGGCTAGCGGGCGAGAGACCCAGTACTTC. Its translation is CASSLSPASGRETQYF.

This clone has just a few counts. This sequence joins TRBV20-1 and TRBJ2-1; a weak D match, TRBD1 (6 bases). From germline, CDR1 is DFQATT and CDR2 SNEGSKA (reference sequence). The V gene lost 5 bases and the J gene lost 7 bases, with 9 bases spanning the gap. There are 11 residues in the CDR3. For the CDR3, the DNA is TGCAGTGCTGCAGGGGAGAATGAGCAGTTCTTC. Protein: CSAAGENEQFF.

The chain carries TRBV6-1 and TRBJ2-5; a weak D match, TRBD1 (6 bases). In germline, CDR1 is MNHNS, CDR2 SASEGT. The ends were cut back, 3 bases at V and 3 bases at J, with 8 bases in the middle. There are 13 residues in the CDR3. The CDR3 is CASSEGTKETQYF. In DNA, the CDR3 is TGTGCCAGCAGTGAGGGGACAAAAGAGACCCAGTACTTC.

The rearrangement uses TRBV6-1 and TRBJ2-7; 11 bases match TRBD1. J was trimmed by 6 bases and V by 5 bases; bases with no gene match: 3. The germline gives CDR1 MNHNS, CDR2 SASEGT. The CDR3 is 13 amino acids. In nucleotides, the CDR3 is TGTGCCAGCAGTATCGGGACAGGGGGCGAGCAGTACTTC. Translated: CASSIGTGGEQYF.

The V gene is TRBV7-2, the J gene TRBJ2-1, with 11 bases lining up with TRBD2. The V and J ends lost 4 bases and 7 bases, in that order; junction bases with no gene match: 9. CDR1 is SGHTA and CDR2 is FQGNSA in the germline V gene. The CDR3 loop spans 16 amino acids. CDR3 sequence (DNA): TGTGCCAGCAGCTCATCAGGACTAGCGGGCCGAAATGAGCAGTTCTTC. Translation: CASSSSGLAGRNEQFF. The full variable domain, its missing parts supplied by reference TRBV7-2 and TRBJ2-1, is GAGVSQSPSNKVTEKGKDVELRCDPISGHTALYWYRQSLGQGLEFLIYFQGNSAPDKSGLPSDRFSAERTGGSVSTLTIQRTQQEDSAVYLCASSSSGLAGRNEQFFGPGTRLTVL.

The sample holds a few counts of this clone. V gene TRBV6-1 combines with J gene TRBJ2-5; D perhaps matches TRBD1 (5 bases). The germline V gene encodes CDR1 MNHNS and CDR2 SASEGT. Deletions cut 7 bases from V and 5 bases from J, with 14 bases between. The CDR3 covers 13 residues. For the CDR3, the DNA is TGTGCCAGCAAAGTGGGGCGCAAGGAGACCCAGTACTTC. This codes for CASKVGRKETQYF.

V is TRBV6-9 and J is TRBJ2-3; D gene ambiguous. The germline gives CDR1 MNHGY, CDR2 SVAAGI. The CDR3 runs to 19 residues. Trimming removed 7 bases from V and 2 bases from J, with 28 bases in between. The CDR3 nucleotides are TGTGCCAGCATTGAAAGCCTTGGCCTTGGGTCAGGTTACACAGATACGCAGTATTTT. This translates into CASIESLGLGSGYTDTQYF.

This clone appeared a single time. J is TRBJ1-2 and V is TRBV6-5; weak D call: TRBD1 (5 bases). The germline V gene encodes CDR1 MNHEY and CDR2 SVGAGI. V lost 6 bases to trimming and J lost 0 bases, with 11 bases between them. The CDR3 is 14 residues long. CDR3 sequence reads: CASSPLTANYGYTF. The CDR3 DNA follows: TGTGCCAGCAGCCCCCTGACAGCTAACTATGGCTACACCTTC.